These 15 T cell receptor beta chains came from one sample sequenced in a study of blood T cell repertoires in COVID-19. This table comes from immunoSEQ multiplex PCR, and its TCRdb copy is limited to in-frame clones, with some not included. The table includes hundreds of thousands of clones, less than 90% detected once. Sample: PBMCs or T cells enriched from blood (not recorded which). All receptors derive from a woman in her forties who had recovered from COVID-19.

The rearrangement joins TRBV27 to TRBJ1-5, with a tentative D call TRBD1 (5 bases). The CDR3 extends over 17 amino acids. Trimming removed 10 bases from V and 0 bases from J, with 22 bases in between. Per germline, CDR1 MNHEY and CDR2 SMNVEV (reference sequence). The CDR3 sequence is CAIPLVQGSFSNQPQHF. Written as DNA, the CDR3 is TGTGCCATCCCCCTCGTGCAGGGTTCGTTTAGCAATCAGCCCCAGCATTTT.

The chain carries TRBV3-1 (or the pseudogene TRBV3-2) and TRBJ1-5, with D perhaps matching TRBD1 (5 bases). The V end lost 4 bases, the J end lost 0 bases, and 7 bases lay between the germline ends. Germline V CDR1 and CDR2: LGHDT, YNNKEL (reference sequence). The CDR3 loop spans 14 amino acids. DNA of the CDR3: TGTGCCAGCAGCCCAGGGAATAGCAATCAGCCCCAGCATTTT. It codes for CASSPGNSNQPQHF.

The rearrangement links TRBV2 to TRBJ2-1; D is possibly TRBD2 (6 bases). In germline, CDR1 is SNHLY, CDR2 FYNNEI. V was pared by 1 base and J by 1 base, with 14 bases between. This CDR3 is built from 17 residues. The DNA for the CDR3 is TGTGCCAGCAGTGAAGTTTTAGCGGCGTATTCCTACAATGAGCAGTTCTTC. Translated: CASSEVLAAYSYNEQFF.

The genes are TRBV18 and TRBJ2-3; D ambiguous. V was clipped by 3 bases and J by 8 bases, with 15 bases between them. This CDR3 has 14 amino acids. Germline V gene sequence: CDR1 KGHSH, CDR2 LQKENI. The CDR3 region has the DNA TGTGCCAGCTCACCGCCAAACGGAGACGGTACGCAGTATTTT. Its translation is CASSPPNGDGTQYF.

The CDR3 spells CASSRAGRYTDTQYF. Here the CDR3 DNA reads TGTGCCAGCAGCCGAGCGGGACGGTACACAGATACGCAGTATTTT. The rearrangement joins TRBV14 to TRBJ2-3; 7 bases agree with TRBD2. Germline-derived CDR1 and CDR2 are SGHDN and FVKESK. V lost 4 bases, J lost 2 bases, and 6 bases stayed unmatched. The CDR3 length is 15 residues.

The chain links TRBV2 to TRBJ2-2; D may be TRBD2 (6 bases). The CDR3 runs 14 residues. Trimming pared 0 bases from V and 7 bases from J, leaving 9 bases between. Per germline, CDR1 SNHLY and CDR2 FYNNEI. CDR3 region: CASSEAAGIGELFF. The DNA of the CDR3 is TGTGCCAGCAGTGAAGCGGCGGGAATCGGGGAGCTGTTTTTT.

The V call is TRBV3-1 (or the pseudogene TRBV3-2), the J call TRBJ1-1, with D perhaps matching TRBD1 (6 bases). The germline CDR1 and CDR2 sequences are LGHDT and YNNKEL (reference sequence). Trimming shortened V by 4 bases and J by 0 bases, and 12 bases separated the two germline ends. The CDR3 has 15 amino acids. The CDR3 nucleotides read TGTGCCAGCAGCCGGGCAGGGGCGATGAACACTGAAGCTTTCTTT. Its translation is CASSRAGAMNTEAFF.

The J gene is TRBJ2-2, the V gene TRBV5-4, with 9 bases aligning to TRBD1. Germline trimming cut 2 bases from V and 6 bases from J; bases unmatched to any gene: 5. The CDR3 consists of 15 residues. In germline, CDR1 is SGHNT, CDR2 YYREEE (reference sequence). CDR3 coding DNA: TGTGCCAGCAGCTTATCGACAGGGGGGCCCGGGGAGCTGTTTTTT. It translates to CASSLSTGGPGELFF.

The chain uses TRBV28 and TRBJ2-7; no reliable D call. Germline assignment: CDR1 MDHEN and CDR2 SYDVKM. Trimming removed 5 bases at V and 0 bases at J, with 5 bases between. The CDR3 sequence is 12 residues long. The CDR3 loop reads CASSPRSYEQYF. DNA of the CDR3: TGTGCCAGCAGTCCCCGCTCCTACGAGCAGTACTTC. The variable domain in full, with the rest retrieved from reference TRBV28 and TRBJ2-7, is DVKVTQSSRYLVKRTGEKVFLECVQDMDHENMFWYRQDPGLGLRLIYFSYDVKMKEKGDIPEGYSVSREKKERFSLILESASTNQTSMYLCASSPRSYEQYFGPGTRLTVT.

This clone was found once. The CDR3 bases are TGTGCCAGCAGCCGTAAAGAGGCGGGACCCCTTCCAGATACGCAGTATTTT. Protein product: CASSRKEAGPLPDTQYF. The chain employs TRBV27 and TRBJ2-3; D is possibly TRBD2 (6 bases). V was cut by 6 bases and J by 4 bases, with 23 bases left in between. Germline CDR1 is MNHEY and CDR2 is SMNVEV (reference sequence). The length of the CDR3 is 17 residues.

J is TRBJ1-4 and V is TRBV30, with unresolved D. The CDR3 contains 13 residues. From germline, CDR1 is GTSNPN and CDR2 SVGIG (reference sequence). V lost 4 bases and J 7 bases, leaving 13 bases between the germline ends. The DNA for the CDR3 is TGTGCCTGGAACTCAGCGGGAAGTGAAAAACTGTTTTTT. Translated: CAWNSAGSEKLFF.

The CDR3 region is CASSFAGLGYGYTF. The CDR3 bases are TGTGCCAGCAGCTTCGCAGGGTTAGGCTATGGCTACACCTTC. The chain joins TRBV5-5 to TRBJ1-2, with D possibly matching TRBD1 (5 bases). This CDR3 has 14 amino acids. V was clipped by 2 bases and J by 4 bases, with 12 bases between them. The germline V gene encodes CDR1 SGHKS and CDR2 YYEKEE (reference sequence).

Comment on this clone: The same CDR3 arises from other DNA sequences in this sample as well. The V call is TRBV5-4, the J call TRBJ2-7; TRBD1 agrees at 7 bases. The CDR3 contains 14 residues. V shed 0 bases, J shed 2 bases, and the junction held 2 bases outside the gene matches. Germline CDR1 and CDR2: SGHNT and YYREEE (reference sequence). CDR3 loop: CASSLGQGAYEQYF. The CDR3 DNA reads TGTGCCAGCAGCTTGGGACAGGGCGCCTACGAGCAGTACTTC.

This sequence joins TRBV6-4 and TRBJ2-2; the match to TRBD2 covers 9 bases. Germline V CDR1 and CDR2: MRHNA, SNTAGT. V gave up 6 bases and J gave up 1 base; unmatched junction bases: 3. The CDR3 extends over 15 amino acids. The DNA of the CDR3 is TGTGCCAGCAGAACGACTAGCGGGAACACCGGGGAGCTGTTTTTT. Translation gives CASRTTSGNTGELFF.

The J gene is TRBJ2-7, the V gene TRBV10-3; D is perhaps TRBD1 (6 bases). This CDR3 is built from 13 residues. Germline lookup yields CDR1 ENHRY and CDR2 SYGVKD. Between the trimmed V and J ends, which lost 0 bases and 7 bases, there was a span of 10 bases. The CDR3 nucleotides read TGTGCCATCAGTGAGTCGCAGGGGCGGGAGCAGTACGTC. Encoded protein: CAISESQGREQYV.